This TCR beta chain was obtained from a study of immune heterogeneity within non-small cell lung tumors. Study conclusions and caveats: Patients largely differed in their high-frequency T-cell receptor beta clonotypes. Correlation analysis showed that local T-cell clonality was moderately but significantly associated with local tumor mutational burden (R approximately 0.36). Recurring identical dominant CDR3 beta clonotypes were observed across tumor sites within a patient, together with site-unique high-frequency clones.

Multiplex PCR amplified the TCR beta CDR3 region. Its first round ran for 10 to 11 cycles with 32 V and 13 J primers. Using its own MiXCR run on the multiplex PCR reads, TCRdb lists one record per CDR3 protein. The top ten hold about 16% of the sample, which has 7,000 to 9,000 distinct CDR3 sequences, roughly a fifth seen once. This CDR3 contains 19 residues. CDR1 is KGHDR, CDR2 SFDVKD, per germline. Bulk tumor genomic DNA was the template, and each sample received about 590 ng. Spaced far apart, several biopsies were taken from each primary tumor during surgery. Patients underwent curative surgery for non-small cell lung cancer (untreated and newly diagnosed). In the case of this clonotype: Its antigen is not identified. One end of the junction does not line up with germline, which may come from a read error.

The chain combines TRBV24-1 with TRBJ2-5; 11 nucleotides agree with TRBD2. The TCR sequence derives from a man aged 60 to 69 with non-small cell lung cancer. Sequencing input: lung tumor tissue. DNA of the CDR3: TGTGTCACCAGTGACCCCGGACTAGCGGGTGGAGGAGATTCAGTGTCCCAGTACTTC. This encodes CVTSDPGLAGGGDSVSQYF.